This TCR beta chain was sequenced in a study of cytomegalovirus exposure and HLA in healthy donors. Study-wide findings and caveats: TCR beta sequences reportedly predicted the HLA-A and HLA-B alleles of most subjects accurately.

Regarding this clone: Its antigen is unknown.

Researchers ran the PCR with 60 Vbeta and 13 Jbeta primers. TCRdb's table, derived via immunoSEQ multiplex PCR, lists solely in-frame clones and lacks some. This repertoire shows more than 95,000 clones, 81% found once; its top ten account for 3.5% to 4.5%. The V end was cut by 0 bases, the J end by 1 base, with 10 bases between. Germline V gene sequence: CDR1 MNHEY, CDR2 SVGAGI. This CDR3 spans 15 amino acids. The sequence came from a woman in her 30s in good health and CMV-seronegative. Sequenced sample: PBMCs. The rearrangement links TRBV6-5 to TRBJ2-7, with D possibly TRBD1 on 6 matching bases. The CDR3 here is CASSYSTGGSYEQYF. The CDR3 nucleotides are TGTGCCAGCAGTTACTCGACAGGTGGTTCCTACGAGCAGTACTTC.